Reported below is one T cell receptor beta chain. Method: immunoSEQ multiplex PCR; TCRdb's copy keeps in-frame clones and lacks some. Here the sample spans 95,000 or so clones, 85% to 95% being singletons. The V and J ends lost 1 base and 10 bases, in that order; junction bases with no gene match: 10. The CDR3 totals 17 residues. The V gene's germline CDR1 is LGHNA and CDR2 YSLEER. These data belong to a study of technical replicates of blood from a few donors. The receptor comes from a human donor in good health. Source material: T cells isolated from PBMCs. The chain uses TRBV4-3 and TRBJ2-1, with TRBD2 matching 13 bases. For the CDR3, the DNA is TGCGCCAGCAGCCAAGCCCCACTAGCGGGAGGGCCACGCGAGCAGTTCTTC. Encoded protein: CASSQAPLAGGPREQFF.